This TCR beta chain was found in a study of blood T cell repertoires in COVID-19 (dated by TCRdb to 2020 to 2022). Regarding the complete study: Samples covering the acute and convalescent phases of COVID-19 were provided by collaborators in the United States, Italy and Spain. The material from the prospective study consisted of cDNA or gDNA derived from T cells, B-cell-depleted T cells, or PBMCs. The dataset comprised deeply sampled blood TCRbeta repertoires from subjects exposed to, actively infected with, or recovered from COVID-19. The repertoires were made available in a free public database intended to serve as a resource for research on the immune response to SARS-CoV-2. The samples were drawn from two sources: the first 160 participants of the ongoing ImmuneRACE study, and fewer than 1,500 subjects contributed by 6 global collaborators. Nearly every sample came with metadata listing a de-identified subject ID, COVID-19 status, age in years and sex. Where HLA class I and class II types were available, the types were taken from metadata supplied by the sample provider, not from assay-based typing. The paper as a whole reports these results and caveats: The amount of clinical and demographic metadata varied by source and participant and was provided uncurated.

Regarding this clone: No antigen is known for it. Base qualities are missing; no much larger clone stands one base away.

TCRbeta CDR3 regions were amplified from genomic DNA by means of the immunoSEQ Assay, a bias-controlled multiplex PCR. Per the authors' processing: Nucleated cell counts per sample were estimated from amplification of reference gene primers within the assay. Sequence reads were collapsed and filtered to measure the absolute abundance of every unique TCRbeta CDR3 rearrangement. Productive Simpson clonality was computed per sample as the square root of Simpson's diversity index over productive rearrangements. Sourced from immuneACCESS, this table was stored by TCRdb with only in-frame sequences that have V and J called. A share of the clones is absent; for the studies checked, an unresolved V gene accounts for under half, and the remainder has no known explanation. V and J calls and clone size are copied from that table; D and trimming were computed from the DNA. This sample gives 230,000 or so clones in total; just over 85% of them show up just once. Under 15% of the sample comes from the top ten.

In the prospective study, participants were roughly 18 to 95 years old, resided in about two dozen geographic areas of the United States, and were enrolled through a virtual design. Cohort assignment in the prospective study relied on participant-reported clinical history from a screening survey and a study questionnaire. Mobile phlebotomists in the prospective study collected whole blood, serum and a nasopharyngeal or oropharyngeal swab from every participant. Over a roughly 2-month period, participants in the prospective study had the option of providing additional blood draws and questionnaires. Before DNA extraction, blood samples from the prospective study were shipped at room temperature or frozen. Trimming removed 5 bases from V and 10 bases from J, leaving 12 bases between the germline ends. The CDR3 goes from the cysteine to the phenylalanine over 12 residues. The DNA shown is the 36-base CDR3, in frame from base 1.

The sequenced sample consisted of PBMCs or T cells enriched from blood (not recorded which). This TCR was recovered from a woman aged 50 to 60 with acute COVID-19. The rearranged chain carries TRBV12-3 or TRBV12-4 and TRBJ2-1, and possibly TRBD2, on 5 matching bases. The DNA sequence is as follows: TGTGCCAGCAGTGCAGCGGACTTAGAGCAGTTCTTC. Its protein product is CASSAADLEQFF.